This passage covers 26 T cell receptor beta chains from one sample sequenced in a study of T cell changes during pregnancy in multiple sclerosis. Profiled with immunoSEQ multiplex PCR; TCRdb holds only in-frame clones, not every one. Seen here are about 43,000 clones, 85% to 90% observed once, and the top ten hold roughly 4.5%. The specimen comprised peripheral blood, sampled in the second trimester of pregnancy. All receptors come from a female donor in good health, enrolled as a control in a pregnancy study.

V is TRBV6-6 and J is TRBJ2-7, with TRBD2 identical over 8 bases. The CDR3 has 14 residues. Trimming took 7 bases from V and 0 from J; bases not matched to a gene: 5. Germline CDR1 and CDR2: MNHNY and SVGAGI (reference sequence). CDR3: CASTPGGGSYEQYF. For the CDR3, the DNA is TGTGCCAGCACTCCCGGGGGGGGCTCCTACGAGCAGTACTTC.

This CDR3 is CASSWGGLTNYEQYF. The DNA for the CDR3 is TGTGCCAGCAGCTGGGGAGGACTAACAAACTACGAGCAGTACTTC. The V call is TRBV5-6, the J call TRBJ2-7; tentatively, D is TRBD2 (6 bases). V was cut by 3 bases and J by 3 bases, with 16 bases left in between. CDR1 SGHDT and CDR2 YYEEEE come from the germline V gene. CDR3 size: 15 residues.

The chain links TRBV9 to TRBJ1-1; TRBD1 matches at 7 bases. There are 15 residues in the CDR3. In germline, CDR1 is SGDLS, CDR2 YYNGEE. J was trimmed by 7 bases and V by 0 bases; bases with no gene match: 9. CDR3 bases: TGTGCCAGCAGCGTAGAAGTAGGGGGCATTAATGAAGCTTTCTTT. It is translated as CASSVEVGGINEAFF.

The chain carries TRBV4-1 and TRBJ1-2; TRBD1 might be the D (5 bases). The V end lost 2 bases, the J end lost 7 bases, and 14 bases lay between the germline ends. CDR1 and CDR2 (germline): MGHRA, YSYEKL. This CDR3 is 14 amino acids long. For the CDR3, the DNA is TGCGCCAGCAGCCAATACCCGGGGGAGACTGGCTACACCTTC. Its translation is CASSQYPGETGYTF.

The chain links TRBV30 to TRBJ1-5; tentative D call: TRBD1 (6 bases). The CDR3 runs 13 residues. V lost 4 bases, J lost 7 bases, and 14 bases lay in between. Germline V gives CDR1 GTSNPN, CDR2 SVGIG (reference sequence). The CDR3 region has the DNA TGTGCCTGGAACAGGGATACAGCCCAGCCCCAGCATTTT. It yields the protein CAWNRDTAQPQHF.

The genes are TRBV11-2 and TRBJ2-3, with TRBD2 identical over 7 bases. The CDR3 consists of 16 residues. The ends lost 5 bases at V and 3 bases at J; junction bases unmatched: 11. Germline V CDR1 and CDR2: SGHAT, FQNNGV. The CDR3 DNA sequence: TGTGCCAGCAGCGCCAGGACTAGTGGGGGAACAGATACGCAGTATTTT. Translating it yields CASSARTSGGTDTQYF.

This clone was observed a handful of times. V is TRBV11-3 and J is TRBJ1-1, with 7 bases matching TRBD1. This CDR3 has 14 residues. With V trimmed by 5 bases and J by 4 bases, 7 bases remained unmatched. Germline V gene lookup returns CDR1 SGHNT and CDR2 YENEEA. DNA for the CDR3: TGTGCCAGCAGCCCCGGACAGGCCGTCACTGAAGCTTTCTTT. This codes for CASSPGQAVTEAFF.

The chain links TRBV2 to TRBJ1-5; 9 bases match TRBD1. Germline V gives CDR1 SNHLY, CDR2 FYNNEI. Trimming removed 7 bases from V and 3 bases from J; junction bases left unmatched: 4. The CDR3 has 14 residues. The CDR3 sequence is CASNRDRDNQPQHF. The CDR3 region has the DNA TGTGCCAGCAACCGGGACAGGGACAATCAGCCCCAGCATTTT.

The rearrangement uses TRBV5-1 and TRBJ1-1; TRBD1 is a possible D gene (6 bases). Trimming left V 1 base short and J 3 bases short, with 13 bases between. This CDR3 spans 15 amino acids. CDR1 and CDR2 from the germline V gene are SGHRS and YFSETQ. The CDR3 DNA reads TGCGCCAGCAGCTTGTTCAGGGGTTTGGACACTGAAGCTTTCTTT. Translation: CASSLFRGLDTEAFF.

The V and J genes are TRBV4-1 and TRBJ2-1, with 7 bases lining up with TRBD2. The CDR3 contains 16 residues. The germline CDR1 and CDR2 sequences are MGHRA and YSYEKL. The trim removed 3 bases at V and 2 bases at J, leaving 7 bases unmatched. CDR3 sequence (DNA): TGCGCCAGCAGCCACACTAGCGCCTACCCCTACAATGAGCAGTTCTTC. Its protein is CASSHTSAYPYNEQFF.

This chain uses TRBV6-5 with TRBJ1-1; maybe TRBD1 (5 bases). The CDR3 is made up of 14 amino acids. Germline CDR1 and CDR2: MNHEY and SVGAGI. Trimming cost V 2 bases and J 1 base, with 8 bases left between them. In DNA, the CDR3 is TGTGCCAGCAGTTACGCGGGGGAGAACACTGAAGCTTTCTTT. This translates into CASSYAGENTEAFF.

This clone is medium-sized within its sample. V usage is TRBV4-2 and J usage is TRBJ1-1, with 8 bases identical to TRBD1. From germline, CDR1 is LGHNA and CDR2 YNFKEQ. The CDR3 is 14 amino acids. The J segment lost 7 bases and the V segment lost 5 bases, leaving 9 bases of the junction unmatched. CDR3 amino acids: CASSATGGRDEAFF. The CDR3 bases are TGTGCCAGCAGCGCCACAGGGGGGAGGGATGAAGCTTTCTTT.

The gene calls are TRBV6-1 and TRBJ1-5, with TRBD1 identical over 7 bases. The CDR3 is 16 residues long. Germline V gives CDR1 MNHNS, CDR2 SASEGT. V lost 2 bases to trimming and J lost 4 bases; unmatched junction nucleotides: 8. The CDR3 spells CASSEPGQAPNQPQHF. CDR3 nucleotides: TGTGCCAGCAGTGAACCTGGACAGGCGCCTAATCAGCCCCAGCATTTT.

This clone has a single count. This chain links TRBV19 with TRBJ2-2; 14 bases fit TRBD2. From germline, CDR1 is LNHDA and CDR2 SQIVND (reference sequence). This CDR3 is built from 18 residues. Trimming removed 2 bases from V and 5 bases from J; junction bases left unmatched: 7. The CDR3 DNA follows: TGTGCCAGTAGTATACCCAGACTAGCGGGAGGGTGGACCGGGGAGCTGTTTTTT. It translates to CASSIPRLAGGWTGELFF.

The chain employs TRBV2 and TRBJ1-1, with 7 bases fitting TRBD1. The germline V gene has CDR1 SNHLY and CDR2 FYNNEI. The length of the CDR3 is 13 residues. Trimming took 11 bases from V and 0 from J; bases not matched to a gene: 6. CDR3 residues: CASHRGLNTEAFF. The CDR3 nucleotides read TGTGCCTCCCACAGGGGATTGAACACTGAAGCTTTCTTT.

The genes are TRBV1 and TRBJ1-2; TRBD1, the D gene given by the table, was not confirmed from the DNA. TRBV1 is a known pseudogene. The CDR3 sequence is 14 residues long. The CDR3 region has the DNA TGCACCAGCAGCCAAGATCTGGGGCCCTGGAGCTACACCTTC. This sequence encodes CTSSQDLGPWSYTF.

The chain combines TRBV18 with TRBJ2-3; D gene unclear. Trimming stripped 1 base from V and 1 base from J, with 9 bases between. Germline V gene data show CDR1 as KGHSH and CDR2 as LQKENI. CDR3 length equals 15 residues. In DNA form, the CDR3 reads TGTGCCAGCTCACCACTCTCCGGAGGCACAGATACGCAGTATTTT. It is translated as CASSPLSGGTDTQYF.

This clone has a handful of counts. This chain links TRBV9 with TRBJ1-1, with a tentative D call TRBD1 (5 bases). The germline gives CDR1 SGDLS, CDR2 YYNGEE. The V gene lost 0 bases and the J gene lost 5 bases, with 8 bases spanning the gap. CDR3 length: 13 amino acids. The CDR3 region is CASSVGPGTEAFF. CDR3 DNA sequence: TGTGCCAGCAGCGTAGGGCCAGGGACTGAAGCTTTCTTT.

The chain joins TRBV9 to TRBJ1-2; tentatively, D is TRBD1 (6 bases). Trimming shortened V by 3 bases and J by 4 bases, and 10 bases separated the two germline ends. Germline CDR1 and CDR2: SGDLS and YYNGEE. CDR3 length: 13 amino acids. The CDR3 nucleotides read TGTGCCAGCAGCGCAGGGGATGGCTATGGCTACACCTTC. It encodes CASSAGDGYGYTF.

V is TRBV7-8 and J is TRBJ1-3; perhaps TRBD1 as D (5 bases). The germline V gene encodes CDR1 SGHVS and CDR2 FQNEAQ. The CDR3 is 16 amino acids. V was trimmed by 3 bases and J by 1 base, leaving 13 bases between them. DNA of the CDR3: TGTGCCAGCAGCTTCCCACAGGCGACTTCTGGAAACACCATATATTTT. It is translated as CASSFPQATSGNTIYF.

The chain uses TRBV11-2 and TRBJ2-1; 13 positions agree with TRBD2. This CDR3 region has 19 residues. J gave up 0 bases and V 1 base, and 6 bases lay outside the gene matches. From germline, CDR1 is SGHAT and CDR2 FQNNGV. Here the CDR3 DNA reads TGTGCCAGCAGCTTAGTTGTACTAGCGGGGGGGAGCTCCTACAATGAGCAGTTCTTC. It translates to CASSLVVLAGGSSYNEQFF.

This chain uses TRBV7-7 with TRBJ2-2, with D possibly being TRBD2 (5 bases). The V gene's germline CDR1 is SSHAT and CDR2 FNYEAQ (reference sequence). CDR3 length equals 13 residues. V shed 7 bases and J shed 4 bases, with 10 bases lying between them. The CDR3 region is CASTTTSTGELFF. CDR3 in DNA: TGTGCCAGCACCACAACTAGCACCGGGGAGCTGTTTTTT.

The CDR3 loop reads CASSRMGQLAGAYEQYF. CDR3 nucleotide sequence: TGTGCCAGCAGCCGGATGGGGCAACTAGCGGGAGCCTACGAGCAGTACTTC. The rearrangement joins TRBV5-4 to TRBJ2-5, with TRBD2 matching over 11 bases. The DNA end favors TRBJ2-7, so the J call may be wrong. The CDR3 extends over 17 amino acids. Germline values: CDR1 SGHNT, CDR2 YYREEE (reference sequence).

The rearrangement joins TRBV30 to TRBJ1-1; D gene unclear. Trimming removed 3 bases at V and 2 bases at J, with 4 bases between. CDR3 length equals 11 residues. Germline CDR1 GTSNPN, CDR2 SVGIG (reference sequence). The CDR3 loop is CAWRTNTEAFF. The CDR3, as DNA: TGTGCCTGGAGGACAAACACTGAAGCTTTCTTT.

The chain couples TRBV7-2 to TRBJ2-5, with D possibly TRBD2 on 5 matching bases. The CDR3 runs 15 residues. Trimming removed 1 base at V and 5 bases at J, with 14 bases between. Germline V lookup: CDR1 SGHTA, CDR2 FQGNSA. CDR3 nucleotide sequence: TGTGCCAGCAGCTTAGGCCTAGCCCCGACGGAGACCCAGTACTTC. As protein: CASSLGLAPTETQYF.

The rearrangement joins TRBV11-1 to TRBJ2-2; 9 bases agree with TRBD2. CDR1 is SGHAT and CDR2 is FQDESV in the germline V gene (reference sequence). The ends lost 5 bases at V and 2 bases at J; junction bases unmatched: 3. The CDR3 length is 15 residues. The CDR3 sequence: CASSRGLANTGELFF. In DNA form, the CDR3 reads TGTGCCAGCAGCAGGGGACTAGCTAACACCGGGGAGCTGTTTTTT.